This T cell receptor beta chain was profiled in a study of T cell clonality in common variable immunodeficiency. This clone has at least ten counts. Its antigen is as yet unknown. With the read ending 3 residues before the CDR3 end, the germline J gene is used to fill in that end. The V gene end was trimmed by 1 base and the J gene end by 3 bases; junction bases not matched to a gene: 1. The CDR3 consists of 15 residues. The germline V gene encodes CDR1 SGHTA and CDR2 FQGTGA. Method: immunoSEQ multiplex PCR; TCRdb's copy keeps in-frame clones and lacks some. This repertoire holds approximately 30,000 clones, and none appear only once. Study-level findings and limits: Authors noted CVID clonality's cause needs subpopulation repertoire sequencing. Shared TCRbeta clones were fewer between CVID subjects than controls.

Material: peripheral blood mononuclear cells. This receptor was taken from a person aged 18-70 years in good health. The chain joins TRBV7-3 to TRBJ2-2, with TRBD1 matching over 8 bases. This chain's CDR3 is CASSLRQGYTGELFF. CDR3 DNA (partial): TGTGCCAGCAGCTTAAGACAGGGGTACACCGGGGAG.